The 8 T cell receptor beta chains below were found in one sample sequenced in a study of blood T cell repertoires in COVID-19. Measured with immunoSEQ multiplex PCR; TCRdb has only the in-frame clones, and not every one. The repertoire includes under 150,000 clones, around nine tenths of them detected once, and roughly 18% sits in the top ten. The material sequenced was peripheral blood. The receptors were gathered from a man aged 50-59 years with active or convalescent COVID-19.

The chain joins TRBV10-1 to TRBJ2-3; 8 bases fit TRBD1. The germline V gene encodes CDR1 WNHNN and CDR2 SYGVQD (reference sequence). CDR3 size: 16 residues. Trimming removed 3 bases from V and 0 bases from J; junction bases left unmatched: 5. CDR3 DNA sequence: TGCGCCAGCAGTGACCAACAGGGGGATAGCACAGATACGCAGTATTTT. Residues: CASSDQQGDSTDTQYF.

The rearrangement joins TRBV12-3 or TRBV12-4 to TRBJ2-1; a weak D match, TRBD2 (5 bases). This CDR3 region has 12 residues. Trimming pared 10 bases from V and 3 bases from J, leaving 10 bases between. In DNA, the CDR3 is TGTGCCACGTCCCGGGACTACAATGAGCAGTTCTTC. This translates into CATSRDYNEQFF.

The V and J genes are TRBV9 and TRBJ2-3; the D gene is possibly TRBD2 (9 bases). There are 22 residues in the CDR3. The germline V gene has CDR1 SGDLS and CDR2 YYNGEE. V shed 0 bases and J shed 3 bases, with 32 bases lying between them. This CDR3 is CASSVATWTGLGAGGKTDTQYF. CDR3 bases: TGTGCCAGCAGCGTAGCTACGTGGACAGGGCTCGGAGCGGGAGGTAAAACAGATACGCAGTATTTT.

This chain joins TRBV28 and TRBJ1-5, with D perhaps TRBD1 (6 bases). Looked up from germline, CDR1 is MDHEN and CDR2 is SYDVKM. The V end was cut by 6 bases, the J end by 0 bases, with 15 bases between. This CDR3 has 16 amino acids. The CDR3 bases are TGTGCCAGCAGGTACGGGACAAGCAATAGCAATCAGCCCCAGCATTTT. As protein: CASRYGTSNSNQPQHF.

V and J are TRBV29-1 and TRBJ2-7; 8 positions agree with TRBD1. This CDR3 has 14 residues. With 5 bases clipped from V and 1 base from J, the junction kept 7 bases outside the gene matches. The V gene's germline CDR1 is SQVTM and CDR2 ANQGSEA. CDR3 amino acids: CSVSLGTGSYEQYF. The DNA of the CDR3 is TGCAGCGTTAGCCTGGGGACAGGTTCCTACGAGCAGTACTTC.

This rearrangement joins TRBV7-2 to TRBJ1-3; D is ambiguous. The V and J ends lost 1 base and 0 bases respectively, with 16 bases between them. Germline CDR1 SGHTA, CDR2 FQGNSA. The CDR3 is 18 residues long. The CDR3 protein is CASSLERAAAPSGNTIYF. The CDR3 region has the DNA TGTGCCAGCAGCTTAGAAAGAGCGGCAGCTCCCTCTGGAAACACCATATATTTT.

The chain links TRBV10-3 to TRBJ2-1; TRBD2 is a possible D gene (5 bases). CDR3 length: 16 amino acids. Germline lookup yields CDR1 ENHRY and CDR2 SYGVKD. Trimming pared 4 bases from V and 0 bases from J, leaving 13 bases between. CDR3 DNA: TGTGCCATCAGTGGACGAAGCGGAGGCTCCTACAATGAGCAGTTCTTC. It encodes CAISGRSGGSYNEQFF.

The chain employs TRBV4-2 and TRBJ1-3; maybe TRBD1 (5 bases). This CDR3 contains 16 residues. Germline-derived CDR1 and CDR2 are LGHNA and YNFKEQ. Trimming took 0 bases from V and 4 from J, leaving 13 bases between them. The CDR3 reads CASSQDGGGLGNTIYF. As DNA, the CDR3 is TGTGCCAGCAGCCAAGATGGGGGGGGTTTAGGAAACACCATATATTTT.